The clone carrying this T cell receptor (beta chain) was seen repeatedly, ten times or more. Its antigen is not known. CDR1 is MNHEY, CDR2 SVGAGI, per germline. The length of the CDR3 is 15 residues. V was clipped by 6 bases and J by 5 bases; unmatched bases: 9. This record comes from a study of breast tumors, draining lymph nodes, adjacent tissues. The study, taken as a whole, reports: Tumor TCR diversity was below lymph nodes but above nontumor tissue. Tumor and nontumor repertoires were significantly more similar in luminal-like than in basal-like breast cancer.

MiXCR, run by TCRdb on the multiplex PCR reads, gives a single entry per CDR3 protein. Of roughly 14,000 distinct CDR3 sequences listed, around 50% are singletons. The chain couples TRBV6-5 to TRBJ2-3; 9 bases are a match to TRBD2. The TCR was taken from a female donor with breast cancer. Some clones in this sample may be carry-over from other donors' samples. Sequenced material: tumor-adjacent breast tissue. This chain's CDR3 is CASRAWRGGEDTQYF. CDR3 sequence (DNA): TGTGCCAGCAGGGCCTGGCGGGGGGGGGAAGATACGCAGTATTTT.